The sequence of this T cell receptor beta chain was determined in a study of blood T cell repertoires in COVID-19. Study at large: Samples taken during acute and convalescent COVID-19 were collected in the United States, Italy and Spain. In each case, the material was cDNA or gDNA derived from T cells, B-cell-depleted T cells, or PBMCs.

The protocol was immunoSEQ multiplex PCR, while the TCRdb copy is restricted to in-frame clones and leaves out a portion. The profile covers about 320,000 clones, with 85% appearing a single time and about 2% taken by the ten largest. This CDR3 is built from 14 residues. Looked up from germline, CDR1 is SGDLS and CDR2 is YYNGEE. The V gene end was trimmed by 3 bases and the J gene end by 4 bases; junction bases not matched to a gene: 5. The cohort comprised adults aged 18 to 89 years residing in approximately 22 US areas. Within the 2 weeks before study entry, each person in the exposed group met a COVID-19 case.

This clonotype was sampled from a woman younger than 45 who had been exposed to COVID-19. The sequenced sample consisted of PBMCs or T cells enriched from blood (not recorded which). The chain is built from TRBV9 and TRBJ2-3, with TRBD1 matching 7 bases. The DNA for the CDR3 is TGTGCCAGCAGCGGCCAGGGGGAGCCAGATACGCAGTATTTT. Translated, it gives CASSGQGEPDTQYF.